Presented here are 31 T cell receptor beta chains from one specimen sequenced in a study of T cell repertoires in cytomegalovirus infection. TCRdb ran MiXCR on the reads and lists one entry per CDR3 protein. This sample has more than 650,000 distinct CDR3 sequences, with 35% found just once. The sample consisted of PBMCs. Receptors were obtained from a human donor in good health (CMV status not recorded). Some clones in this sample may be carry-over from other donors' samples.

This chain connects TRBV10-3 to TRBJ2-5; D unclear. V dropped 2 bases and J dropped 5 bases, with 9 bases sitting between them. Germline V gene sequence: CDR1 ENHRY, CDR2 SYGVKD. The CDR3 loop spans 13 amino acids. CDR3 nucleotide sequence: TGTGCCATCAGTGAGCTGCTGGGGGAGACCCAGTACTTC. Residues: CAISELLGETQYF.

This rearrangement joins TRBV27 to TRBJ2-2; 9 bases map to TRBD2. V gave up 0 bases and J gave up 6 bases; unmatched junction bases: 5. CDR1 and CDR2 from the germline V gene are MNHEY and SMNVEV (reference sequence). The CDR3 spans 16 residues. The CDR3 here is CASSLSLAGFSGELFF. For the CDR3, the DNA is TGTGCCAGCAGTTTATCGCTAGCGGGATTCTCCGGGGAGCTGTTTTTT.

Note on this clonotype: The junction and the germline gene differ at one end; a read error may be behind it. J is TRBJ2-1 and V is TRBV4-1, with 11 bases matching TRBD1. Germline assignment: CDR1 MGHRA and CDR2 YSYEKL. CDR3 length: 16 residues. CDR3 residues: CASSQERDRGYNEQFF. The CDR3 DNA sequence: TGTGCCAGCAGCCAAGAAAGGGACAGGGGGTACAATGAGCAGTTCTTC.

The V and J genes are TRBV7-2 and TRBJ1-6; the D gene is possibly TRBD1 (6 bases). Germline CDR1 reads SGHTA; CDR2 reads FQGNSA. The CDR3 covers 14 residues. V gave up 5 bases and J gave up 10 bases, with 15 bases separating them. The DNA for the CDR3 is TGTGCCAGCAGCCCTCGGACAGCCCGCTCACCCCTCCACTTT. Translating it yields CASSPRTARSPLHF. The entire variable domain, with the rest obtained from reference TRBV7-2 and TRBJ1-6, is as follows: GAGVSQSPSNKVTEKGKDVELRCDPISGHTALYWYRQSLGQGLEFLIYFQGNSAPDKSGLPSDRFSAERTGGSVSTLTIQRTQQEDSAVYLCASSPRTARSPLHFGNGTRLTVT.

The chain has TRBV7-9 and TRBJ2-1; perhaps TRBD2 as D (6 bases). Germline V gives CDR1 SEHNR, CDR2 FQNEAQ (reference sequence). This CDR3 comprises 16 residues. Trimming shortened V by 5 bases and J by 1 base, and 15 bases separated the two germline ends. CDR3 sequence (DNA): TGTGCCAGCAGCGTCCAGTGGGCGGGGTCCTACAATGAGCAGTTCTTC. Translation gives CASSVQWAGSYNEQFF.

The chain carries TRBV12-5 and TRBJ2-7, with D possibly TRBD1 on 6 matching bases. This CDR3 has 14 amino acids. Germline CDR1 and CDR2: LGHNT and FRNRAP. V lost 1 base and J lost 5, with 12 bases in between. The CDR3 protein is CASGLDRVDHEQYF. CDR3 DNA: TGTGCTAGTGGTTTGGACAGGGTCGACCACGAGCAGTACTTC.

This clonotype was seen a handful of times. The chain joins TRBV7-3 to TRBJ2-3, with D uncertain. The CDR3 has 13 amino acids. Germline V gives CDR1 SGHTA, CDR2 FQGTGA. Trimming stripped 3 bases from V and 5 bases from J, with 9 bases between. The CDR3 DNA follows: TGTGCCAGCAGCTTCAGAAGACGAGATACGCAGTATTTT. Translated: CASSFRRRDTQYF.

This sequence joins TRBV12-3 or TRBV12-4 and TRBJ2-3; 7 nucleotides agree with TRBD1. The J segment lost 13 bases and the V segment lost 5 bases, leaving 12 bases of the junction unmatched. This CDR3 is 13 amino acids long. This chain's CDR3 is CASSVTGARVEYF. CDR3 nucleotides: TGTGCCAGCAGTGTCACAGGGGCGAGAGTGGAGTATTTT.

The CDR3: CASSSEVLDGYTF. Written as DNA, the CDR3 is TGTGCCAGCAGCTCCGAAGTCCTCGATGGCTACACCTTC. The chain has TRBV7-8 and TRBJ1-2; D gene uncertain. The CDR3 has 13 amino acids. Germline CDR1 is SGHVS and CDR2 is FQNEAQ. Trimming cost V 4 bases and J 6 bases, with 12 bases left between them.

The chain carries TRBV20-1 and TRBJ1-5, with 7 bases that match TRBD1. Germline trimming cut 6 bases from V and 7 bases from J; bases unmatched to any gene: 12. From germline, CDR1 is DFQATT and CDR2 SNEGSKA (reference sequence). CDR3 length equals 14 residues. The CDR3 DNA reads TGCAGTGCCAAACCCTACAGGGGCTGGCAGCCCCAGCATTTT. As protein: CSAKPYRGWQPQHF.

Points on this clonotype: Its ends do not fully match the called genes, so a read error is possible. J is TRBJ2-7 and V is TRBV28; no reliable D call. This CDR3 is 12 amino acids long. The V gene's germline CDR1 is MDHEN and CDR2 SYDVKM. CDR3 in amino acids: CASSFSGYDQYF. Written as DNA, the CDR3 is TGTGCCAGCAGTTTTTCTGGCTACGATCAGTACTTC.

This clonotype showed up just once. The chain employs TRBV5-6 and TRBJ2-7; D is unresolved. The CDR3 sequence is 12 residues long. The V end was cut by 1 base, the J end by 5 bases, with 7 bases between. Germline CDR1 reads SGHDT; CDR2 reads YYEEEE. The CDR3 DNA reads as TGTGCCAGCAGCTTGCTATTCGACGAGCAGTACTTC. This sequence encodes CASSLLFDEQYF.

The sample holds a few counts of this clonotype. The J gene is TRBJ1-2, the V gene TRBV28; 9 bases agree with TRBD1. Germline trimming cut 5 bases from V and 7 bases from J; bases unmatched to any gene: 5. The CDR3 is made up of 13 amino acids. Per germline, CDR1 MDHEN and CDR2 SYDVKM. The CDR3 sequence is CASSTTGGIGYTF. For the CDR3, the DNA is TGTGCCAGCAGTACGACAGGGGGTATTGGCTACACCTTC.

The chain has TRBV7-2 and TRBJ2-7, with unresolved D. Per the germline V gene, CDR1 is SGHTA and CDR2 is FQGNSA. The CDR3 totals 14 residues. V shed 0 bases and J shed 0 bases, with 6 bases lying between them. The CDR3 loop reads CASSLAYNSYEQYF. For the CDR3, the DNA is TGTGCCAGCAGCTTAGCGTACAACTCCTACGAGCAGTACTTC.

J is TRBJ2-7 and V is TRBV28; D tentatively fits TRBD1 or TRBD2 (5 bases each). V gave up 3 bases and J gave up 0 bases, with 21 bases separating them. The CDR3 consists of 18 residues. Germline V gene data show CDR1 as MDHEN and CDR2 as SYDVKM. CDR3 bases: TGTGCCAGCAGTTTCCGTAACCTGGGACCGACCTACTCCTACGAGCAGTACTTC. This gives the protein CASSFRNLGPTYSYEQYF.

This clonotype was seen only a few times. The genes are TRBV6-1 and TRBJ1-1, with D unresolved. This CDR3 is 14 amino acids long. Per the germline V gene, CDR1 is MNHNS and CDR2 is SASEGT. V lost 6 bases and J lost 0, with 11 bases in between. CDR3 protein: CASSRTVLNTEAFF. The DNA for the CDR3 is TGTGCCAGCAGCCGTACAGTTTTGAACACTGAAGCTTTCTTT.

The V and J genes are TRBV20-1 and TRBJ2-2; D gene uncertain. The V gene lost 1 base and the J gene lost 1 base, with 10 bases spanning the gap. The germline gives CDR1 DFQATT, CDR2 SNEGSKA (reference sequence). This CDR3 comprises 15 residues. CDR3 coding DNA: TGCAGTGCTAGAGGTTCGCGAGGGAACACCGGGGAGCTGTTTTTT. It codes for CSARGSRGNTGELFF.

The chain couples TRBV6-5 to TRBJ2-6; the match to TRBD1 covers 7 bases. This CDR3 contains 21 residues. The trim removed 2 bases at V and 3 bases at J, leaving 19 bases unmatched. Germline-derived CDR1 and CDR2 are MNHEY and SVGAGI. CDR3 region: CASSYTTRQGSTLGGANVLTF. CDR3 DNA: TGTGCCAGCAGTTACACCACGAGACAGGGTTCGACCTTGGGTGGGGCCAACGTCCTGACTTTC.

This clonotype has a count of ten or more. The chain couples TRBV7-2 to TRBJ2-5; 8 bases line up with TRBD2. The CDR3 length is 16 residues. CDR1 and CDR2 (germline): SGHTA, FQGNSA. The junction had 9 bases not matched to a gene; V was cut back by 1 base and J by 5 bases. The CDR3 coding sequence is TGTGCCAGCAGCTTAGTCGGGAGGGCCGGTCGGGAGACCCAGTACTTC. Translation gives CASSLVGRAGRETQYF.

The rearrangement links TRBV12-3 or TRBV12-4 to TRBJ2-3; D is uncertain. There are 15 residues in the CDR3. Between the trimmed V and J ends, which lost 0 bases and 1 base, there was a span of 8 bases. The CDR3 sequence is CASSLALQGTDTQYF. The CDR3 DNA sequence: TGTGCCAGCAGTTTAGCACTGCAGGGCACAGATACGCAGTATTTT.

This clonotype was observed a few times. The rearrangement uses TRBV6-1 and TRBJ2-4; D remains unclear. Looked up from germline, CDR1 is MNHNS and CDR2 is SASEGT. The CDR3 has 16 residues. With 2 bases removed from V and 0 bases from J, the gap between germline ends came to 11 bases. The CDR3 spells CASSEFGELAKNIQYF. The CDR3 DNA is TGTGCCAGCAGTGAATTTGGGGAACTAGCCAAAAACATTCAGTACTTC.

This chain joins TRBV29-1 and TRBJ2-1, with 7 nucleotides matching TRBD2. Germline V gene sequence: CDR1 SQVTM, CDR2 ANQGSEA. The CDR3 contains 14 residues. J was trimmed by 10 bases and V by 2 bases; bases with no gene match: 11. In DNA form, the CDR3 reads TGCAGCGTTGAACGGGGGGTTCAGGACTGGGAGCAGTTCTTC. It specifies CSVERGVQDWEQFF.

The V and J genes are TRBV6-5 and TRBJ1-5; D might be TRBD1 (6 bases). Germline V CDR1 and CDR2: MNHEY, SVGAGI. The CDR3 consists of 14 residues. The ends were cut back, 5 bases at V and 6 bases at J, with 14 bases in the middle. The DNA for the CDR3 is TGTGCCAGCAGTCGACCAGGGGCCAGTCAGCCCCAGCATTTT. It encodes CASSRPGASQPQHF.

The table lists this clonotype with a few counts. The chain is built from TRBV7-9 and TRBJ2-5; maybe TRBD2 (5 bases). Trimming stripped 2 bases from V and 1 base from J, with 11 bases between. CDR1 and CDR2 from the germline V gene are SEHNR and FQNEAQ (reference sequence). This CDR3 has 15 residues. CDR3: CASSLPSGIQETQYF. CDR3 in DNA: TGTGCCAGCAGCTTACCCTCGGGGATCCAAGAGACCCAGTACTTC.

The rearrangement uses TRBV27 and TRBJ2-7, with TRBD1 matching 7 bases. V shed 8 bases and J 3 bases; nucleotides not matched to a gene: 4. CDR1 MNHEY and CDR2 SMNVEV come from the germline V gene (reference sequence). CDR3 size: 12 residues. The CDR3 coding sequence is TGTGCCAGCCGGGACAGCTTCTACGAGCAGTACTTC. Its protein product is CASRDSFYEQYF.

The DNA for the CDR3 is TGTGCCAGCAGTCCTCCACGGGGTAGCACAGATACGCAGTATTTT. It encodes CASSPPRGSTDTQYF. The chain carries TRBV28 and TRBJ2-3, with TRBD2 as a possible D gene (5 bases). The V and J ends lost 5 bases and 0 bases respectively, with 12 bases between them. Germline-derived CDR1 and CDR2 are MDHEN and SYDVKM. This CDR3 contains 15 residues.

This clonotype was observed a few times. The chain employs TRBV7-9 and TRBJ1-2; 7 bases agree with TRBD1. V lost 6 bases and J lost 4; bases outside the gene matches: 11. The CDR3 length is 15 residues. Germline V CDR1 and CDR2: SEHNR, FQNEAQ (reference sequence). In DNA form, the CDR3 reads TGTGCCAGCAGTGAGACAGGGTTTAAGCTCTATGGCTACACCTTC. Protein product: CASSETGFKLYGYTF. Full variable domain (rest looked up from reference TRBV7-9 and TRBJ1-2): DTGVSQNPRHKITKRGQNVTFRCDPISEHNRLYWYRQTLGQGPEFLTYFQNEAQLEKSRLLSDRFSAERPKGSFSTLEIQRTEQGDSAMYLCASSETGFKLYGYTFGSGTRLTVV.

The J gene is TRBJ1-4, the V gene TRBV27; D might be TRBD1 (6 bases). This CDR3 contains 13 residues. Germline CDR1 and CDR2: MNHEY and SMNVEV (reference sequence). The V gene lost 6 bases and the J gene lost 7 bases, with 12 bases spanning the gap. The chain's CDR3 is CASRNQGGEKLFF. The CDR3 nucleotides read TGTGCCAGCAGAAACCAAGGGGGTGAAAAACTGTTTTTT.

V gene TRBV28 combines with J gene TRBJ2-1; 8 bases are shared with TRBD1. The germline CDR1 and CDR2 sequences are MDHEN and SYDVKM. The CDR3 totals 17 residues. V trimming: 5 bases; J trimming: 7 bases; junction bases outside the gene matches: 16. The CDR3 region has the DNA TGTGCCAGCAGTCTAAACACGGGACAGGTCGTGAGGAATGAGCAGTTCTTC. Its translation: CASSLNTGQVVRNEQFF.

This clonotype was seen a single time. This chain joins TRBV24-1 and TRBJ2-3, with 8 nucleotides matching TRBD2. The CDR3 has 15 residues. Per the germline V gene, CDR1 is KGHDR and CDR2 is SFDVKD. The V and J ends lost 0 bases and 7 bases, in that order; junction bases with no gene match: 5. The chain's CDR3 is CATSDLRGGVNTQYF. DNA of the CDR3: TGTGCCACCAGTGATTTGCGGGGGGGTGTGAATACGCAGTATTTT.

The V and J genes are TRBV6-1 and TRBJ1-1; D uncertain. The CDR3 loop spans 14 amino acids. The V and J ends lost 6 bases and 0 bases respectively, with 11 bases between them. Germline assignment: CDR1 MNHNS and CDR2 SASEGT. The CDR3 protein is CASSLHVLNTEAFF. CDR3 bases: TGTGCCAGCAGCTTACACGTATTGAACACTGAAGCTTTCTTT.